The rows below give T cell receptor beta chains drawn from one sample of a study of T-cell memory formation after mild COVID-19. Using its own MiXCR run on the 5' RACE reads, TCRdb lists one record per CDR3 protein. Counted here are roughly 300,000 distinct CDR3 sequences, 15% to 20% occurring once; the ten biggest clones make up roughly 23%. Sequenced: PBMCs or a T cell subset sorted from them (not recorded which). The receptors were gathered from a man between 18 and 35 years old who had mild COVID-19 (a few samples of this study predate the infection). Cell type and time point are not known. The CDR3 runs from the conserved cysteine through the conserved F or W. The D gene is left open where the match is weak. Only part of the rows carry a size: once, few, many, or a class if the clone is expanded.

clone size: many; J gene: TRBJ1-1; V gene: TRBV19; D gene: -; CDR3 protein: CASSSQGGLNTEAFF; CDR3 DNA: TGTGCCAGTAGTTCTCAGGGAGGCCTGAACACTGAAGCTTTCTTT
clone size: few; J gene: TRBJ1-5; V gene: TRBV12-3/TRBV12-4; D gene: TRBD1; CDR3 protein: CASTQQGPRQPQHF; CDR3 DNA: TGTGCCAGCACCCAACAGGGGCCTCGACAGCCCCAGCATTTT
clone size: few; J gene: TRBJ2-7; V gene: TRBV6-5; D gene: -; CDR3 protein: CASSYWRGAYEQYF; CDR3 DNA: TGTGCCAGCAGTTACTGGCGGGGAGCCTACGAGCAGTACTTC
clone size: -; J gene: TRBJ2-1; V gene: TRBV4-3; D gene: TRBD2; CDR3 protein: CASSQGLTSSNEQFF; CDR3 DNA: TGCGCCAGCAGCCAAGGGTTGACTAGCTCCAATGAGCAGTTCTTC
clone size: -; J gene: TRBJ2-5; V gene: TRBV28; D gene: -; CDR3 protein: CASSSGPAETQYF; CDR3 DNA: TGTGCCAGCAGTTCCGGACCGGCAGAGACCCAGTACTTC
clone size: -; J gene: TRBJ1-2; V gene: TRBV4-2; D gene: -; CDR3 protein: CASSQDMAALANYGYTF; CDR3 DNA: TGTGCCAGCAGCCAAGATATGGCAGCGTTAGCTAACTATGGCTACACCTTC
clone size: -; J gene: TRBJ1-1; V gene: TRBV7-2; D gene: -; CDR3 protein: CASSKWSTEAFF; CDR3 DNA: TGTGCCAGCAGCAAATGGAGCACTGAAGCTTTCTTT
clone size: few; J gene: TRBJ2-3; V gene: TRBV7-6; D gene: -; CDR3 protein: CASSLSAPPTDTQYF; CDR3 DNA: TGTGCCAGCAGCTTATCCGCCCCCCCAACAGATACGCAGTATTTT
clone size: many; J gene: TRBJ2-1; V gene: TRBV4-2; D gene: TRBD2; CDR3 protein: CASSQGLAAYNEQFF; CDR3 DNA: TGTGCCAGCAGCCAGGGACTAGCCGCGTACAATGAGCAGTTCTTC
clone size: few; J gene: TRBJ2-4; V gene: TRBV7-2; D gene: TRBD1; CDR3 protein: CASSPRTGWENIQYF; CDR3 DNA: TGTGCCAGCAGCCCCCGGACAGGGTGGGAAAACATTCAGTACTTC
clone size: -; J gene: TRBJ2-3; V gene: TRBV2; D gene: -; CDR3 protein: CASSPRRLSPTDTQYF; CDR3 DNA: TGTGCCAGCAGTCCCCGGCGACTCTCACCCACAGATACGCAGTATTTT
clone size: -; J gene: TRBJ1-1; V gene: TRBV7-9; D gene: -; CDR3 protein: CASSFDTGEAFF; CDR3 DNA: TGTGCCAGCAGCTTCGATACAGGGGAAGCTTTCTTT
clone size: many; J gene: TRBJ2-7; V gene: TRBV15; D gene: -; CDR3 protein: CATSRDRGSQEQYF; CDR3 DNA: TGTGCCACCAGCAGAGATAGGGGGTCGCAAGAGCAGTACTTC
clone size: -; J gene: TRBJ2-5; V gene: TRBV7-8; D gene: -; CDR3 protein: CASSPRVGRETQYF; CDR3 DNA: TGTGCCAGCAGCCCGAGAGTGGGGAGGGAGACCCAGTACTTC
clone size: -; J gene: TRBJ1-6; V gene: TRBV3-1; D gene: -; CDR3 protein: CASSQEAQDNSPLHF; CDR3 DNA: TGTGCCAGCAGCCAAGAAGCGCAGGATAATTCACCCCTCCACTTT
clone size: many; J gene: TRBJ2-7; V gene: TRBV10-3; D gene: TRBD2; CDR3 protein: CATHGGETYEQYF; CDR3 DNA: TGTGCCACCCACGGGGGGGAGACCTACGAGCAGTACTTC
clone size: few; J gene: TRBJ2-7; V gene: TRBV30; D gene: -; CDR3 protein: CAWLGPPTYEQYF; CDR3 DNA: TGTGCCTGGCTAGGTCCACCCACCTACGAGCAGTACTTC
clone size: -; J gene: TRBJ2-2; V gene: TRBV4-1; D gene: TRBD1; CDR3 protein: CASSHPGQGTGELFF; CDR3 DNA: TGCGCCAGCAGCCACCCGGGACAGGGGACCGGGGAGCTGTTTTTT
clone size: few; J gene: TRBJ2-1; V gene: TRBV7-9; D gene: -; CDR3 protein: CSGGSSYNEQFF; CDR3 DNA: TGTAGTGGGGGCAGCTCCTACAATGAGCAGTTCTTC
clone size: -; J gene: TRBJ2-7; V gene: TRBV6-6; D gene: -; CDR3 protein: CASSYGPPTYEQYF; CDR3 DNA: TGTGCCAGCAGTTACGGGCCCCCTACCTACGAGCAGTACTTC
clone size: -; J gene: TRBJ2-3; V gene: TRBV27; D gene: -; CDR3 protein: CASSLSGRGADTQYF; CDR3 DNA: TGTGCCAGCAGTTTATCCGGCAGGGGGGCAGATACGCAGTATTTT
clone size: -; J gene: TRBJ2-5; V gene: TRBV5-1; D gene: TRBD2; CDR3 protein: CASSFDGGEETQYF; CDR3 DNA: TGCGCCAGCAGCTTTGACGGGGGGGAAGAGACCCAGTACTTC
clone size: few; J gene: TRBJ2-7; V gene: TRBV12-3/TRBV12-4; D gene: -; CDR3 protein: CASSLSSNHEQYF; CDR3 DNA: TGTGCCAGCAGTTTATCCAGTAACCACGAGCAGTACTTC
clone size: -; J gene: TRBJ1-2; V gene: TRBV7-2; D gene: -; CDR3 protein: CASSLKGSYGYTF; CDR3 DNA: TGTGCCAGCAGCCTCAAAGGGAGCTATGGCTACACCTTC
clone size: once; J gene: TRBJ2-7; V gene: TRBV2; D gene: -; CDR3 protein: CASTRGDNEQYF; CDR3 DNA: TGTGCCAGCACGAGGGGGGACAATGAGCAGTACTTC
clone size: few; J gene: TRBJ2-3; V gene: TRBV7-3; D gene: -; CDR3 protein: CASSLAGLGTDTQYF; CDR3 DNA: TGTGCCAGCAGCTTAGCGGGGTTAGGCACAGATACGCAGTATTTT
clone size: -; J gene: TRBJ2-7; V gene: TRBV7-2; D gene: -; CDR3 protein: CASSSSPGYEQYF; CDR3 DNA: TGTGCCAGCAGCTCCAGCCCGGGCTACGAGCAGTACTTC
clone size: -; J gene: TRBJ1-6; V gene: TRBV20-1; D gene: -; CDR3 protein: CSARDVARGNSPLHF; CDR3 DNA: TGCAGTGCTAGAGATGTTGCCAGAGGTAATTCACCCCTCCACTTT
clone size: -; J gene: TRBJ2-5; V gene: TRBV11-2; D gene: -; CDR3 protein: CASSSMSGFWETQYF; CDR3 DNA: TGTGCCAGCAGCTCGATGTCGGGGTTTTGGGAGACCCAGTACTTC
clone size: few; J gene: TRBJ2-7; V gene: TRBV5-1; D gene: -; CDR3 protein: CASSFGKGYEQYF; CDR3 DNA: TGCGCCAGCAGCTTTGGAAAGGGCTACGAGCAGTACTTC
clone size: -; J gene: TRBJ2-5; V gene: TRBV6-5; D gene: -; CDR3 protein: CASSYWDGEETQYF; CDR3 DNA: TGTGCCAGCAGTTACTGGGACGGGGAAGAGACCCAGTACTTC
clone size: many; J gene: TRBJ2-5; V gene: TRBV20-1; D gene: TRBD1; CDR3 protein: CSAVYRGGETQYF; CDR3 DNA: TGCAGTGCCGTATACAGGGGCGGAGAGACCCAGTACTTC
clone size: -; J gene: TRBJ2-5; V gene: TRBV5-1; D gene: TRBD1; CDR3 protein: CASSMTGRETQYF; CDR3 DNA: TGCGCCAGCAGCATGACAGGGAGAGAGACCCAGTACTTC
clone size: -; J gene: TRBJ2-5; V gene: TRBV18; D gene: -; CDR3 protein: CASSPPELRETQYF; CDR3 DNA: TGTGCCAGCTCACCACCCGAGCTTCGAGAGACCCAGTACTTC
clone size: few; J gene: TRBJ1-1; V gene: TRBV19; D gene: -; CDR3 protein: CASSIDMALGTEAFF; CDR3 DNA: TGTGCCAGTAGTATAGATATGGCCCTGGGGACTGAAGCTTTCTTT
clone size: -; J gene: TRBJ2-7; V gene: TRBV5-4; D gene: -; CDR3 protein: CASSPGSGDYEQYF; CDR3 DNA: TGTGCCAGCAGTCCCGGATCTGGGGACTACGAGCAGTACTTC
clone size: many; J gene: TRBJ2-1; V gene: TRBV9; D gene: -; CDR3 protein: CASSNSGVYNEQFF; CDR3 DNA: TGTGCCAGCAGCAACAGTGGTGTCTACAATGAGCAGTTCTTC
clone size: few; J gene: TRBJ1-3; V gene: TRBV7-9; D gene: -; CDR3 protein: CASSLALNGALDTIYF; CDR3 DNA: TGTGCCAGCAGCTTAGCGCTAAACGGTGCGTTGGACACCATATATTTT
clone size: -; J gene: TRBJ2-3; V gene: TRBV24-1; D gene: -; CDR3 protein: CATRYSGYTDTQYF; CDR3 DNA: TGTGCCACCAGGTATAGCGGTTACACAGATACGCAGTATTTT
clone size: -; J gene: TRBJ1-2; V gene: TRBV20-1; D gene: -; CDR3 protein: CSARAPDPGYTF; CDR3 DNA: TGCAGTGCTAGAGCCCCGGATCCCGGCTACACCTTC
clone size: many; J gene: TRBJ1-1; V gene: TRBV5-1; D gene: -; CDR3 protein: CASSLADGNTEAFF; CDR3 DNA: TGCGCCAGCAGCTTGGCCGACGGGAACACTGAAGCTTTCTTT
clone size: -; J gene: TRBJ2-3; V gene: TRBV7-8; D gene: -; CDR3 protein: CASSKRPLSTDTQYF; CDR3 DNA: TGTGCCAGCAGCAAGCGGCCGCTTAGCACAGATACGCAGTATTTT
clone size: -; J gene: TRBJ2-3; V gene: TRBV19; D gene: -; CDR3 protein: CASSKARPPDTQYF; CDR3 DNA: TGTGCCAGTAGTAAGGCCAGGCCGCCAGATACGCAGTATTTT
clone size: -; J gene: TRBJ1-1; V gene: TRBV12-3/TRBV12-4; D gene: TRBD1; CDR3 protein: CASSRPGTANTEAFF; CDR3 DNA: TGTGCCAGCAGTCGCCCCGGGACAGCAAACACTGAAGCTTTCTTT
clone size: -; J gene: TRBJ1-1; V gene: TRBV10-3; D gene: -; CDR3 protein: CAIYPGQGEAFF; CDR3 DNA: TGTGCCATCTACCCGGGACAAGGGGAAGCTTTCTTT